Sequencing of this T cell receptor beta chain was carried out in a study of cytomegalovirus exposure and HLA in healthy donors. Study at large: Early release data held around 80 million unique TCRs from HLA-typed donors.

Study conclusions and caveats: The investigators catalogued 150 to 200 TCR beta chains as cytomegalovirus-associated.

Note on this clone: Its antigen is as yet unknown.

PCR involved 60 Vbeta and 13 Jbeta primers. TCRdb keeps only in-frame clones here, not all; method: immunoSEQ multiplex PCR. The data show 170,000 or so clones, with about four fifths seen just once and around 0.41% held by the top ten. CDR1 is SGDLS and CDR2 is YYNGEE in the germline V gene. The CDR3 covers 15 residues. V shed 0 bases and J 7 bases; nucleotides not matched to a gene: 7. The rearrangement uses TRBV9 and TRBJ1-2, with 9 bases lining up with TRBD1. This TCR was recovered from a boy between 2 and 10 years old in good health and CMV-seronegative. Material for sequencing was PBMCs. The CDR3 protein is CASSVAETDRGGYTF. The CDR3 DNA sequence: TGTGCCAGCAGCGTAGCCGAGACGGACAGGGGTGGCTACACCTTC.